This T cell receptor beta chain was captured in a study of identical twins. Template switching (which added a universal primer site) was used, and cDNA carried unique molecular identifiers. TCRdb re-derived calls from the 5' RACE reads in MiXCR, one entry per CDR3 protein. The table lists fewer than 650,000 distinct CDR3 sequences, roughly 7.1% of them singletons. This clonotype was detected many times. Its antigen is unknown. Study findings and constraints: Interpretation of the results relied on cross-sectional statistical analysis and not on following the same donors. The study found weaker excess twin sharing in beta out-of-frame sequences.

This CDR3 region has 14 residues. V was cut by 3 bases and J by 6 bases, with 12 bases left in between. Looked up from germline, CDR1 is KGHDR and CDR2 is SFDVKD. Every one of the donors was a healthy Caucasian. The same sample was also studied in work on yellow fever vaccine responses in identical twins.

The sample consisted of PBMCs. This sequence originates from a woman under 30 in good health. The J gene is TRBJ2-3, the V gene TRBV24-1, with D unclear. The CDR3 sequence: CATSDGTVRDTQYF. CDR3 coding DNA: TGTGCCACCAGTGATGGTACAGTGCGCGATACGCAGTATTTT.